This T cell receptor beta chain was captured by sequencing in a study of cytomegalovirus exposure and HLA in healthy donors. The PCR employed 60 Vbeta primers together with 13 Jbeta primers. Measured with immunoSEQ multiplex PCR; TCRdb has only the in-frame clones, and not every one. The sample lists approximately 150,000 clones; 70% to 80% were seen once. In this sample, this clone turned up a few times. The CDR3 runs 15 residues. In germline, CDR1 is MDHEN, CDR2 SYDVKM. V lost 3 bases, J lost 5 bases, and 16 bases lay in between. This sequence originates from a young man in good health and CMV-seronegative. What was sequenced was PBMCs. This chain links TRBV28 with TRBJ1-1; possibly TRBD1 for D (5 bases). The CDR3 DNA is TGTGCCAGCAGTTTTGGCGACAGATATGAGACTGAAGCTTTCTTT. Protein sequence: CASSFGDRYETEAFF.